This record looks at one TCR beta chain sequence and its context. Its target is not known. This sample was included in a study of blood T cells in healthy people across ages. Findings and limits, study-wide: It was not known whether donors were CMV positive (a possible confounder of expanded clonotype changes). Estimates of diversity drawn from one million T cells were considered underestimates.

PCR was performed a second time for about 7 to 11 cycles using a sample-barcoded 5' primer and a J-beta primer mix. Every cDNA molecule bore a tag from a template-switch adaptor containing 12 random nucleotides. TCRdb processed the 5' RACE reads anew with MiXCR; each CDR3 protein has one entry. The profile shows about 1.5 million distinct CDR3 sequences, 35% to 45% of them singletons. Sequenced sample: blood. This clonotype was obtained from a woman aged 18-29 years in good health.

The CDR3 bases are TGTGCCAGCAGCCTTTCGGTCATTACAGGGGTCGAGCAGTACTTC. This gives the protein CASSLSVITGVEQYF. This chain uses TRBV7-9 with TRBJ2-5, with TRBD1 matching over 7 bases. The tail of the sequence fits TRBJ2-7 better, so the J call may be wrong. Germline assignment: CDR1 SEHNR and CDR2 FQNEAQ (reference sequence). The CDR3 runs to 15 residues.